Given below is one T cell receptor (beta chain) in context. Its antigen is unidentified. The data stem from a study of T cell responses to AZD1222 COVID-19 vaccine. Regarding the study as a whole: Seropositive status at baseline applied to only five to seven AZD1222 recipients.

Clones were read by immunoSEQ multiplex PCR, and TCRdb kept only the in-frame ones, dropping some. The table records 140,000 to 150,000 clones, roughly 91% of them present only once. The trim removed 5 bases at V and 4 bases at J, leaving 8 bases unmatched. The CDR3 loop spans 16 amino acids. Germline CDR1 LNHDA, CDR2 SQIVND (reference sequence). The sample consisted of peripheral blood, taken 28 days after the second AZD1222 dose. J is TRBJ1-3 and V is TRBV19; TRBD1 matches 10 bases. The sequence came from an adult who received the AZD1222 COVID-19 vaccine. CDR3 region: CASSAFDRGPGNTIYF. CDR3 DNA: TGTGCCAGTAGTGCCTTCGACAGGGGGCCCGGAAACACCATATATTTT.